This T cell receptor beta chain was retrieved from a study of memory CD4+ T cells and cytomegalovirus serostatus. About the research overall: Healthy Belgian adult donors included under ten CMV-positive and 24 CMV-negative people.

Authors' methods: Out-of-frame sequences were removed, leaving 2 million to 2.5 million distinct TCRbeta sequences. Data came from immunoSEQ multiplex PCR; TCRdb stores just in-frame clones and leaves some out. V, J and clone size were drawn from that table, and D and trimming were deduced from the DNA. Of roughly 45,000 clones detected, around 80% appear once; the ten largest clones hold less than 0.6%. The sort gate was single viable CD3+CD4+CD8-CD45RO+ cells for memory CD4+ T cells. The CDR3 totals 16 residues. With 4 bases clipped from V and 5 bases from J, the junction kept 12 bases outside the gene matches. Germline CDR1 SGHTA, CDR2 FQGNSA.

This sequence originates from an adult in good health and CMV-seronegative. The rearrangement joins TRBV7-2 to TRBJ2-5; 8 bases match TRBD2. What was sequenced was memory CD4+ T cells from blood. The CDR3 region is CASSSISGGWGETQYF. CDR3 in DNA: TGTGCCAGCAGCTCCATAAGCGGGGGCTGGGGGGAGACCCAGTACTTC.